This TCR beta chain was sequenced for a study of Tregs in tolerant kidney transplant recipients. Thawed PBMCs were FACS-sorted into unstimulated CD4+CD25+CD127- regulatory T cells, CD4+CD25- non-regulatory cells, CD4 and CD8 cells. Germline loops: CDR1 LGHNA, CDR2 YSLEER. The CDR3 covers 13 residues. V gave up 1 base and J gave up 10 bases; unmatched junction bases: 5. Findings and limits, study-wide: Validation in larger populations is needed because few patients were studied. No direct test of biological reproducibility was done here. The most relevant donor-specific Treg TCRbeta repertoire apparently came from expansion with activated donor B cells.

Measured with immunoSEQ multiplex PCR; TCRdb has only the in-frame clones, and not every one. This sample has over 60,000 clones, with 84% found just once. For this clone: What it binds is unknown.

This chain connects TRBV4-3 to TRBJ2-5, with 8 bases that match TRBD1. This receptor was identified in a human donor in good health. The sequenced sample consisted of CD4+ T cells from blood. The CDR3 spells CASSQAGGRGQYF. The CDR3 bases are TGCGCCAGCAGCCAAGCAGGGGGCCGCGGCCAGTACTTC.